Below are 11 T cell receptor beta chains sequenced from a single sample in a study of tumor-infiltrating lymphocytes in localized non-small cell lung cancer. The table came from immunoSEQ multiplex PCR; TCRdb's copy has only in-frame clones and leaves some out. This sample has 6,000 to 7,000 clones, with 70% to 75% found just once. The specimen sequenced was lung tumor tissue. The receptors here all came from a human donor with non-small cell lung cancer.

This chain connects TRBV16 to TRBJ2-5, with D unresolved. V lost 0 bases to trimming and J lost 0 bases, with 5 bases between them. The CDR3 totals 14 residues. Germline loops: CDR1 KGHSY, CDR2 FQNENV. CDR3 bases: TGTGCCAGCAGCCAATCTAGGTACCAAGAGACCCAGTACTTC. Its protein is CASSQSRYQETQYF. Full variable domain (missing parts from reference TRBV16 and TRBJ2-5): GEEVAQTPKHLVRGEGQKAKLYCAPIKGHSYVFWYQQVLKNEFKFLISFQNENVFDETGMPKERFSAKCLPNSPCSLEIQATKLEDSAVYFCASSQSRYQETQYFGPGTRLLVL.

This clone occurred once. This chain joins TRBV7-2 and TRBJ1-1; no clear D. This CDR3 has 11 amino acids. Deletions cut 5 bases from V and 8 bases from J, with 9 bases between. The germline V gene encodes CDR1 SGHTA and CDR2 FQGNSA. Here the CDR3 DNA reads TGTGCCAGCAGCCCAAGAGAGGAAGCTTTCTTT. As protein: CASSPREEAFF.

In its sample, this clone was seen a few times. J is TRBJ1-3 and V is TRBV6-5; D is ambiguous. The V and J ends lost 4 bases and 4 bases respectively, with 8 bases between them. The CDR3 runs to 13 residues. Germline-derived CDR1 and CDR2 are MNHEY and SVGAGI. The CDR3 region is CASSWGPGNTIYF. The CDR3 DNA is TGTGCCAGCAGTTGGGGTCCGGGAAACACCATATATTTT.

The J gene is TRBJ1-2, the V gene TRBV5-1, with 7 bases identical to TRBD1. The CDR3 spans 14 residues. Unmatched junction bases numbered 4, after V lost 1 base and J lost 4 bases. CDR1 and CDR2 (germline): SGHRS, YFSETQ. The CDR3 region has the DNA TGCGCCAGCAGCTTGCAGGGACAGAGCTATGGCTACACCTTC. This translates into CASSLQGQSYGYTF. The full variable domain, with the rest looked up from reference TRBV5-1 and TRBJ1-2, is KAGVTQTPRYLIKTRGQQVTLSCSPISGHRSVSWYQQTPGQGLQFLFEYFSETQRNKGNFPGRFSGRQFSNSRSEMNVSTLELGDSALYLCASSLQGQSYGYTFGSGTRLTVV.

This clone was recorded once. This chain joins TRBV6-5 and TRBJ2-1, with TRBD1 as a possible D gene (6 bases). V was trimmed by 5 bases and J by 6 bases, leaving 14 bases between them. The length of the CDR3 is 14 residues. CDR1 and CDR2 (germline): MNHEY, SVGAGI. The CDR3 nucleotides read TGTGCCAGCAGTACTCCGACAGGTACCAATGAGCAGTTCTTC. This encodes CASSTPTGTNEQFF.

The V call is TRBV7-6, the J call TRBJ2-5; weak D call: TRBD2 (7 bases). There are 17 residues in the CDR3. Germline CDR1 reads SGHVS; CDR2 reads FNYEAQ. Trimming stripped 0 bases from V and 5 bases from J, with 19 bases between. The CDR3: CASSLARLRGARETQYF. In DNA form, the CDR3 reads TGTGCCAGCAGCTTAGCGCGATTACGGGGGGCCAGGGAGACCCAGTACTTC.

The J gene is TRBJ1-2, the V gene TRBV29-1; 7 nucleotides align to TRBD1. Per germline, CDR1 SQVTM and CDR2 ANQGSEA. CDR3 length: 15 residues. Trimming cost V 6 bases and J 1 base; bases outside gene matches: 11. Written as DNA, the CDR3 is TGCAGCGTGAGGGGACAGACAGAGAATAACTATGGCTACACCTTC. It yields the protein CSVRGQTENNYGYTF.

The V call is TRBV4-1, the J call TRBJ1-5; tentative D call: TRBD1 (5 bases). Germline V CDR1 and CDR2: MGHRA, YSYEKL. The CDR3 spans 15 residues. Trimming stripped 0 bases from V and 6 bases from J, with 12 bases between. The CDR3 bases are TGCGCCAGCAGCCAAGACCCGAGGGGTTTTCAGCCCCAGCATTTT. It is translated as CASSQDPRGFQPQHF.

CDR3 DNA sequence: TGTGCCAGCAGTGACAGGAACCTTTACGAGCAGTACTTC. Its translation: CASSDRNLYEQYF. The chain uses TRBV25-1 and TRBJ2-7; the D is unclear. Trimming shortened V by 3 bases and J by 4 bases, and 10 bases separated the two germline ends. This CDR3 comprises 13 residues. Germline V gives CDR1 MGHDK, CDR2 SYGVNS.

CDR3 sequence (DNA): TGTGCCAGCCGGGACAGCTCATTGAGGGAGCAGTACTTC. Translated, it gives CASRDSSLREQYF. The chain has TRBV6-5 and TRBJ2-7; 7 bases match TRBD1. This CDR3 contains 13 residues. Germline V lookup: CDR1 MNHEY, CDR2 SVGAGI. The J segment lost 7 bases and the V segment lost 8 bases, leaving 11 bases of the junction unmatched.

This clone has a single count. The chain has TRBV5-6 and TRBJ1-2, with D possibly TRBD1 on 6 matching bases. From germline, CDR1 is SGHDT and CDR2 YYEEEE. V lost 0 bases, J lost 0 bases, and 12 bases lay in between. This CDR3 has 16 amino acids. The CDR3 sequence: CASSLVFRTANYGYTF. The CDR3 DNA is TGTGCCAGCAGCTTGGTTTTCCGGACAGCTAACTATGGCTACACCTTC.